The clone carrying this T cell receptor (beta chain) occurred a few times. The antigen is undetermined. Trimming removed 2 bases from V and 3 bases from J; junction bases left unmatched: 16. Per germline, CDR1 LNHDA and CDR2 SQIVND (reference sequence). This CDR3 is built from 18 residues. This record belongs to a study of cytomegalovirus exposure and HLA in healthy donors. Study details: About 80 million unique TCRs, all from HLA-typed donors, were included in an early release of the data. Broader study findings: Rare TCR sequences dominated, though some public TCRs recurred in many donors.

PCR used 60 Vbeta primers and 13 Jbeta primers. Profiled with immunoSEQ multiplex PCR; TCRdb holds only in-frame clones, not every one. The sample gives 140,000 to 150,000 clones, around four fifths of which show up once; less than 3% is in the top ten. The chain links TRBV19 to TRBJ2-7; TRBD2 matches at 7 bases. The origin of this receptor is a female donor in good health and CMV-seronegative. Specimen: PBMCs. The CDR3 bases are TGTGCCAGTAGTATAACCCGTCTAGCGGAAGACTTACTCTACGAGCAGTACTTC. It is translated as CASSITRLAEDLLYEQYF.